This record concerns one T cell receptor beta chain sequence. Its antigen is still unknown. Researchers prepared the TRB cDNA libraries using 5' RACE with UMI labels. Following a re-call of the 5' RACE reads, TCRdb has one entry per CDR3 protein and lacks DNA. The table for this sample gives 80,000 to 95,000 distinct CDR3 sequences. This sample was taken from a study of CXCR3-negative and CXCR3-positive naive CD8 T cells. Findings and limits, study-wide: Most assays were run on fresh PBMCs (CXCR3 expression partially decreased after cryopreservation). Naive CXCR3-negative and CXCR3-positive cells had similar TRBV-TRBJ usage; memory differed.

CD45RO-CCR7+CD27+CD95- cells counted as naive CD8+ T cells. The germline V gene has CDR1 SGHTA and CDR2 FQGTGA. The CDR3 is 12 amino acids. The sequenced sample consisted of naive CXCR3- CD8+ T cells from blood. The subset denotes: CD45RO-CCR7+CD27+CD95- naive CD8+ T cells lacking CXCR3 (TNR3-). This TCR derives from a human donor in good health. Some clones in this sample may be carry-over from other donors' samples. V usage is TRBV7-3 and J usage is TRBJ1-1. The CDR3 region is CASSLDGFEAFF. The full variable domain, in which reference TRBV7-3 and TRBJ1-1 provide the parts outside the CDR3, is GAGVSQTPSNKVTEKGKYVELRCDPISGHTALYWYRQSLGQGPEFLIYFQGTGAADDSGLPNDRFFAVRPEGSVSTLKIQRTERGDSAVYLCASSLDGFEAFFGQGTRLTVV.